Below, 31 T cell receptor beta chains from the same sample are listed, as sequenced in a study of shared clonotypes between healthy human individuals. TCRdb's table, derived via immunoSEQ multiplex PCR, lists solely in-frame clones and lacks some. The table lists around 690,000 clones, about nine tenths of them singletons. Source material: memory CD8+ T cells from PBMCs. Subset noted: CD45RO+ cells pooled with CCR7-negative TemRA cells. These receptor sequences come from a man aged 18 to 29 in good health. Some clones in this sample may be carry-over from other donors' samples.

This sequence joins TRBV9 and TRBJ1-6; D might be TRBD1 (5 bases). Trimming took off 0 bases at V and 10 bases at J, with 11 bases between the two ends. Germline V lookup: CDR1 SGDLS, CDR2 YYNGEE. The CDR3 contains 14 residues. The CDR3: CASSVGGVGSPLHF. In nucleotides, the CDR3 is TGTGCCAGCAGCGTAGGGGGGGTTGGCTCACCCCTCCACTTT.

This chain joins TRBV11-2 and TRBJ2-5, with 8 bases aligning to TRBD2. V lost 4 bases and J lost 4; bases outside the gene matches: 5. The CDR3 has 14 amino acids. CDR1 is SGHAT, CDR2 FQNNGV, per germline. This CDR3 reads CASSWAGGGETQYF. In DNA, the CDR3 is TGTGCCAGCAGCTGGGCGGGGGGAGGAGAGACCCAGTACTTC.

The V call is TRBV30, the J call TRBJ1-2; TRBD1 aligns across 8 bases. V trimming: 5 bases; J trimming: 3 bases; junction bases outside the gene matches: 5. Germline CDR1 and CDR2: GTSNPN and SVGIG (reference sequence). The CDR3 spans 13 residues. The CDR3 region has the DNA TGTGCCTGGCGGACAGGGTGGGACTATGGCTACACCTTC. It encodes CAWRTGWDYGYTF.

This clone was counted once. V is TRBV10-3 and J is TRBJ2-7; 7 positions match TRBD2. V lost 8 bases to trimming and J lost 7 bases; unmatched junction nucleotides: 11. CDR1 and CDR2 (germline): ENHRY, SYGVKD. CDR3 length: 13 amino acids. CDR3 sequence reads: CAIGGEGAGEQYF. The CDR3 DNA sequence: TGTGCCATCGGAGGGGAGGGAGCTGGTGAGCAGTACTTC.

This sequence joins TRBV28 and TRBJ2-6, with no clear D. The CDR3 consists of 13 residues. V was pared by 8 bases and J by 4 bases, with 9 bases between. Germline V gene sequence: CDR1 MDHEN, CDR2 SYDVKM. The chain's CDR3 is CASGIAGANVLTF. CDR3 DNA: TGTGCCAGCGGTATAGCCGGGGCCAACGTCCTGACTTTC.

CDR3 sequence (DNA): TGTGCCAGCCGGGGACAGACACTGGAGCAGTACTTC. Its protein product is CASRGQTLEQYF. The chain uses TRBV27 and TRBJ2-7; 7 positions agree with TRBD1. The germline V gene encodes CDR1 MNHEY and CDR2 SMNVEV (reference sequence). The CDR3 totals 12 residues. J lost 7 bases, V lost 8 bases, and 8 bases had no gene match.

A few counts support this clone. Written as DNA, the CDR3 is TGTGCCAGCAGGGGACAGGGGGAGTACACTGAAGCTTTCTTT. Translated, it gives CASRGQGEYTEAFF. This chain links TRBV2 with TRBJ1-1; TRBD1 agrees at 11 bases. With V trimmed by 6 bases and J by 3 bases, 3 bases remained unmatched. The CDR3 loop spans 14 amino acids. Germline CDR1 reads SNHLY; CDR2 reads FYNNEI.

The chain combines TRBV4-1 with TRBJ2-1; TRBD2 aligns across 10 bases. V trimming: 4 bases; J trimming: 8 bases; junction bases outside the gene matches: 8. The CDR3 runs 15 residues. Germline CDR1 reads MGHRA; CDR2 reads YSYEKL. CDR3 amino acids: CASSRDRTSGHEQFF. Written as DNA, the CDR3 is TGCGCCAGCAGCCGAGACCGGACTAGCGGACATGAGCAGTTCTTC.

This chain connects TRBV7-9 to TRBJ1-2, with D possibly matching TRBD1 (5 bases). Per the germline V gene, CDR1 is SEHNR and CDR2 is FQNEAQ (reference sequence). V was pared by 0 bases and J by 8 bases, with 19 bases between. The CDR3 is made up of 16 amino acids. The CDR3 spells CASSLAIFEQAVGYTF. Here the CDR3 DNA reads TGTGCCAGCAGCTTAGCGATATTCGAACAGGCGGTGGGCTACACCTTC.

This clone was detected a few times. The genes are TRBV28 and TRBJ1-2; 11 positions agree with TRBD1. Unmatched junction bases numbered 6, after V lost 6 bases and J lost 3 bases. CDR3 length: 15 residues. Per the germline V gene, CDR1 is MDHEN and CDR2 is SYDVKM. The CDR3 spells CASSDPGQGDYGYTF. The DNA for the CDR3 is TGTGCCAGCAGCGATCCGGGACAGGGGGACTATGGCTACACCTTC.

V and J are TRBV5-6 and TRBJ2-1, with 7 bases that match TRBD1. The CDR3 runs 15 residues. V lost 6 bases to trimming and J lost 7 bases; unmatched junction nucleotides: 13. Germline V gives CDR1 SGHDT, CDR2 YYEEEE. The CDR3 DNA follows: TGTGCCAGCACCACAGGGGATACCTACACGAATGAGCAGTTCTTC. It is translated as CASTTGDTYTNEQFF.

This sequence joins TRBV9 and TRBJ2-1, with a possible D match to TRBD1 (5 bases). Germline loops: CDR1 SGDLS, CDR2 YYNGEE. The CDR3 extends over 14 amino acids. V was cut by 0 bases and J by 7 bases, with 11 bases left in between. CDR3 coding DNA: TGTGCCAGCAGCGTAGCCCCAGGGTTTAATGAGCAGTTCTTC. Its protein is CASSVAPGFNEQFF.

The chain combines TRBV25-1 with TRBJ2-5; D remains ambiguous. The CDR3 contains 12 residues. The germline CDR1 and CDR2 sequences are MGHDK and SYGVNS. Trimming cost V 3 bases and J 1 base, with 3 bases left between them. CDR3 sequence reads: CASSDLQETQYF. The DNA of the CDR3 is TGTGCCAGCAGTGATCTCCAAGAGACCCAGTACTTC.

The chain joins TRBV7-9 to TRBJ2-7; 10 positions agree with TRBD1. The CDR3 sequence is 14 residues long. Germline CDR1 reads SEHNR; CDR2 reads FQNEAQ (reference sequence). V shed 4 bases and J 7 bases; nucleotides not matched to a gene: 7. CDR3 DNA: TGTGCCAGCAGCTGGGGACAGGGGCATGGGGAGCAGTACTTC. It yields the protein CASSWGQGHGEQYF.

The chain links TRBV6-5 to TRBJ1-2; 8 nucleotides agree with TRBD1. This CDR3 has 15 amino acids. Unmatched junction bases numbered 8, after V lost 2 bases and J lost 6 bases. Germline CDR1 and CDR2: MNHEY and SVGAGI. The CDR3 region is CASSYGGRGLHGYTF. In nucleotides, the CDR3 is TGTGCCAGCAGTTACGGGGGCAGGGGGCTACATGGCTACACCTTC.

J is TRBJ2-4 and V is TRBV7-9; D not certain. The CDR3 sequence is 15 residues long. With 4 bases removed from V and 3 bases from J, the gap between germline ends came to 13 bases. Germline V gene sequence: CDR1 SEHNR, CDR2 FQNEAQ (reference sequence). In DNA, the CDR3 is TGTGCCAGCAGCTCGATGAGCTTTGACAAAAACATTCAGTACTTC. The encoded protein is CASSSMSFDKNIQYF.

The chain couples TRBV7-6 to TRBJ1-5, with a possible D match to TRBD1 (5 bases). This CDR3 comprises 15 residues. V was pared by 1 base and J by 4 bases, with 11 bases between. Germline loops: CDR1 SGHVS, CDR2 FNYEAQ. CDR3 nucleotides: TGTGCCAGCAGCTTAGGATGCAGGGATAATCAGCCCCAGCATTTT. Its protein is CASSLGCRDNQPQHF.

The CDR3 DNA follows: TGTGCCAGCAGCGAGAGACAGGGGCCAAGGGACGAGCAGTACTTC. This encodes CASSERQGPRDEQYF. The V gene is TRBV7-9, the J gene TRBJ2-7, with 8 positions matching TRBD1. CDR3 length: 15 amino acids. CDR1 SEHNR and CDR2 FQNEAQ come from the germline V gene (reference sequence). Trimming removed 5 bases from V and 5 bases from J; junction bases left unmatched: 11.

The CDR3 is CASSLFTGEQPQHF. Here the CDR3 DNA reads TGTGCCAGCAGCTTATTCACAGGTGAACAGCCCCAGCATTTT. The chain joins TRBV7-6 to TRBJ1-5, with TRBD1 as a possible D gene (5 bases). This CDR3 is 14 amino acids long. Trimming removed 2 bases from V and 7 bases from J, with 12 bases in between. Looked up from germline, CDR1 is SGHVS and CDR2 is FNYEAQ. The entire variable domain, with the rest obtained from reference TRBV7-6 and TRBJ1-5, is as follows: GAGVSQSPRYKVTKRGQDVALRCDPISGHVSLYWYRQALGQGPEFLTYFNYEAQQDKSGLPNDRFSAERPEGSISTLTIQRTEQRDSAMYRCASSLFTGEQPQHFGDGTRLSIL.

The V gene is TRBV30, the J gene TRBJ1-3, with D uncertain. From germline, CDR1 is GTSNPN and CDR2 SVGIG (reference sequence). The CDR3 has 10 residues. Trimming shortened V by 5 bases and J by 2 bases, and 1 base separated the two germline ends. The CDR3 region is CAWAGNTIYF. The CDR3 bases are TGTGCCTGGGCTGGAAACACCATATATTTT. Supplemented by reference TRBV30 and TRBJ1-3, the full variable domain reads SQTIHQWPATLVQPVGSPLSLECTVEGTSNPNLYWYRQAAGRGLQLLFYSVGIGQISSEVPQNLSASRPQDRQFILSSKKLLLSDSGFYLCAWAGNTIYFGEGSWLTVV.

The V call is TRBV5-1, the J call TRBJ1-1; D perhaps matches TRBD1 (5 bases). CDR3 size: 11 residues. The V and J ends lost 7 bases and 8 bases respectively, with 12 bases between them. Germline CDR1 reads SGHRS; CDR2 reads YFSETQ. Here the CDR3 reads CASRRGLEAFF. As DNA, the CDR3 is TGCGCCAGCCGCCGGGGGTTAGAAGCTTTCTTT.

The rearrangement uses TRBV5-6 and TRBJ2-1; 11 bases map to TRBD2. Germline V CDR1 and CDR2: SGHDT, YYEEEE. The CDR3 contains 19 residues. The ends lost 0 bases at V and 4 bases at J; junction bases unmatched: 12. The CDR3 region has the DNA TGTGCCAGCAGCTTGGTTGGGCTAGCGGGAGGCTCCCCTTACAATGAGCAGTTCTTC. This gives the protein CASSLVGLAGGSPYNEQFF.

The V gene is TRBV15, the J gene TRBJ2-1; 11 positions agree with TRBD2. Germline lookup yields CDR1 LNHNV and CDR2 YYDKDF (reference sequence). The CDR3 is made up of 15 amino acids. With 3 bases clipped from V and 6 bases from J, the junction kept 4 bases outside the gene matches. The CDR3 here is CATSRVLAGGNEQFF. CDR3 sequence (DNA): TGTGCCACCAGCAGGGTTCTAGCGGGAGGCAATGAGCAGTTCTTC.

CDR3 sequence reads: CASSLGPVEEAFF. The CDR3 DNA reads as TGTGCCAGCAGCTTAGGCCCTGTAGAAGAAGCTTTCTTT. The chain uses TRBV11-3 and TRBJ1-1; D is unresolved. Germline CDR1 SGHNT, CDR2 YENEEA. Trimming shortened V by 1 base and J by 8 bases, and 11 bases separated the two germline ends. This CDR3 spans 13 amino acids.

The chain joins TRBV6-6 to TRBJ1-2, with D possibly being TRBD1 (6 bases). The germline CDR1 and CDR2 sequences are MNHNY and SVGAGI (reference sequence). Trimming took off 6 bases at V and 8 bases at J, with 16 bases between the two ends. This CDR3 contains 13 residues. The DNA for the CDR3 is TGTGCCAGCAGCGGCGGGGGGCTAGAAGGCTACACCTTC. As protein: CASSGGGLEGYTF.

The chain joins TRBV27 to TRBJ2-7, with D possibly TRBD2 on 6 matching bases. The CDR3 length is 15 residues. The ends were cut back, 2 bases at V and 6 bases at J, with 17 bases in the middle. Germline assignment: CDR1 MNHEY and CDR2 SMNVEV (reference sequence). CDR3 nucleotides: TGTGCCAGCAGTTTAGCGGGGCCAGGGCTGGTCGAGCAGTACTTC. Translation gives CASSLAGPGLVEQYF.

The rearrangement links TRBV2 to TRBJ1-6, with no clear D. The CDR3 consists of 15 residues. V was trimmed by 0 bases and J by 6 bases, leaving 9 bases between them. Germline-derived CDR1 and CDR2 are SNHLY and FYNNEI. CDR3: CASSEAGGVNSPLHF. DNA of the CDR3: TGTGCCAGCAGTGAAGCGGGCGGGGTTAATTCACCCCTCCACTTT. Filled out from reference TRBV2 and TRBJ1-6, the complete variable domain reads EPEVTQTPSHQVTQMGQEVILRCVPISNHLYFYWYRQILGQKVEFLVSFYNNEISEKSEIFDDQFSVERPDGSNFTLKIRSTKLEDSAMYFCASSEAGGVNSPLHFGNGTRLTVT.

This clone was seen a single time. The chain carries TRBV5-4 and TRBJ2-7, with TRBD1 identical over 9 bases. The ends lost 2 bases at V and 2 bases at J; junction bases unmatched: 2. CDR3 length: 14 residues. CDR1 and CDR2 from the germline V gene are SGHNT and YYREEE (reference sequence). The CDR3 sequence is CASSFDRGTYEQYF. In DNA, the CDR3 is TGTGCCAGCAGCTTCGACAGGGGGACCTACGAGCAGTACTTC.

This chain uses TRBV30 with TRBJ1-1, with D hard to call. The ends were cut back, 1 base at V and 3 bases at J, with 9 bases in the middle. CDR3 length equals 13 residues. Germline V CDR1 and CDR2: GTSNPN, SVGIG (reference sequence). The CDR3 is CAWSELMDTEAFF. CDR3 bases: TGTGCCTGGAGTGAATTAATGGACACTGAAGCTTTCTTT.

The J gene is TRBJ1-5, the V gene TRBV19; 12 positions agree with TRBD1. The CDR3 covers 17 residues. The V gene's germline CDR1 is LNHDA and CDR2 SQIVND (reference sequence). V lost 3 bases, J lost 7 bases, and 10 bases stayed unmatched. In DNA, the CDR3 is TGTGCCAGTAGTATTCAAAGGGGACAGGGGGCAGGCCAGCCCCAGCATTTT. Its translation: CASSIQRGQGAGQPQHF.

V and J are TRBV7-9 and TRBJ1-5, with 10 bases identical to TRBD1. This CDR3 contains 17 residues. V dropped 1 base and J dropped 1; count of bases not matched to a gene: 4. In germline, CDR1 is SEHNR, CDR2 FQNEAQ (reference sequence). The CDR3 coding sequence is TGTGCCAGCAGCTTAGTTAAGGGACAGGGGAGCAATCAGCCCCAGCATTTT. Protein: CASSLVKGQGSNQPQHF.